The 6 T cell receptor beta chains below come from one sample, sequenced in a study of control samples from healthy donors and cancer patients (dated by TCRdb to about 2020). The protocol used for the library was the immunoSEQ multiplex PCR assay. TCRdb took this table from immuneACCESS and kept in-frame rearrangements with V and J called. Such tables lack part of the clones; where checked against another copy, unresolved V genes explain under half of the gap, and the rest is unexplained. The sample table records around 120,000 clones; approximately 94% of these occur just once. The ten top clones hold 3.6% of the sample. Sequenced input: blood. Receptor source: a man younger than 45 in good health.

The V gene is TRBV19, the J gene TRBJ2-7, with 7 bases matching TRBD2. After removal of 5 bases from V and 3 bases from J, the junction contained 7 bases not matched to a gene. Looked up from germline, CDR1 is LNHDA and CDR2 is SQIVND (reference sequence). This CDR3 region has 14 residues. The CDR3 sequence is CASSFGGLSYEQYF. The CDR3 DNA reads TGTGCCAGTAGTTTCGGGGGGTTGAGCTACGAGCAGTACTTC.

This clone was seen just once. This rearrangement joins TRBV2 to TRBJ1-5; the D gene is possibly TRBD1 (6 bases). Germline assignment: CDR1 SNHLY and CDR2 FYNNEI. This CDR3 is built from 14 residues. V was pared by 4 bases and J by 4 bases, with 11 bases between. This chain's CDR3 is CASSVEGGNQPQHF. The CDR3 DNA is TGTGCCAGCAGTGTGGAGGGGGGGAATCAGCCCCAGCATTTT. Together with reference TRBV2 and TRBJ1-5, the CDR3 gives the full variable domain: EPEVTQTPSHQVTQMGQEVILRCVPISNHLYFYWYRQILGQKVEFLVSFYNNEISEKSEIFDDQFSVERPDGSNFTLKIRSTKLEDSAMYFCASSVEGGNQPQHFGDGTRLSIL.

The V gene is TRBV7-8, the J gene TRBJ2-7; possible D gene TRBD2, 6 bases. CDR1 is SGHVS and CDR2 is FQNEAQ in the germline V gene. This CDR3 contains 16 residues. The ends were cut back, 6 bases at V and 2 bases at J, with 20 bases in the middle. The CDR3 loop reads CASRNPRGSSAYEQYF. CDR3 nucleotide sequence: TGTGCCAGCAGGAATCCTCGGGGGAGTTCAGCCTACGAGCAGTACTTC. Looking up the rest from reference TRBV7-8 and TRBJ2-7 gives the full variable domain: GAGVSQSPRYKVAKRGQDVALRCDPISGHVSLFWYQQALGQGPEFLTYFQNEAQLDKSGLPSDRFFAERPEGSVSTLKIQRTQQEDSAVYLCASRNPRGSSAYEQYFGPGTRLTVT.

The chain is built from TRBV5-6 and TRBJ1-5; no clear D gene. CDR1 is SGHDT, CDR2 YYEEEE, per germline. Trimming took 0 bases from V and 4 from J, leaving 11 bases between them. The CDR3 contains 15 residues. DNA for the CDR3: TGTGCCAGCAGCTTGGCCGTGTCAGGAAATCAGCCCCAGCATTTT. Translating gives CASSLAVSGNQPQHF.

The chain recombines TRBV2 with TRBJ1-2; D is undetermined. V was trimmed by 2 bases and J by 6 bases, leaving 7 bases between them. The CDR3 has 12 amino acids. Per the germline V gene, CDR1 is SNHLY and CDR2 is FYNNEI. CDR3 loop: CASSESGNGYTF. Written as DNA, the CDR3 is TGTGCCAGCAGTGAAAGTGGGAATGGCTACACCTTC.

This clone was observed a single time. The chain joins TRBV20-1 to TRBJ2-4, with TRBD2 identical over 14 bases. This CDR3 region has 17 residues. J gave up 0 bases and V 3 bases, and 4 bases lay outside the gene matches. Germline V gene data show CDR1 as DFQATT and CDR2 as SNEGSKA (reference sequence). In DNA, the CDR3 is TGCAGTGCTAGTAGACTAGCGGGGGGGATAGCCAAAAACATTCAGTACTTC. Protein: CSASRLAGGIAKNIQYF.